This is a list of T cell receptor beta chains from one sample in a study of OX40 agonist ivuxolimab in advanced cancers. Data came from immunoSEQ multiplex PCR; TCRdb stores just in-frame clones and leaves some out. The sample consists of more than 65,000 clones, roughly 88% of them appearing once. Sequenced material: CD4+ or CD8+ T cells sorted from blood, taken in a trial of the OX40 agonist ivuxolimab. These receptors came from an adult with an advanced solid tumor such as melanoma, head and neck, liver or kidney cancer. CDR3s include the opening cysteine and the closing phenylalanine or tryptophan. D genes are given only for firm matches.

v_call	d_call	j_call	cdr3_aa
TRBV7-8	-	TRBJ2-1	CASSSGNARGSYNEQFF
TRBV7-2	-	TRBJ2-1	CASSTQGGGGVSYNEQFF
TRBV19	TRBD1	TRBJ2-2	CASTRTTGGAGNGELFF
TRBV18	TRBD1	TRBJ2-1	CASSLRDRVYNEQFF
TRBV7-2	-	TRBJ1-3	CASSLVGLGSGNTIYF
TRBV6-1	-	TRBJ1-6	CASSESGVGYNSPLHF
TRBV19	TRBD1	TRBJ2-7	CASSDGTGGSYEQYF
TRBV25-1	-	TRBJ1-2	CASSELGALGYTF
TRBV7-2	-	TRBJ2-7	CASSPSYGLYEQYF
TRBV5-1	-	TRBJ2-5	CASSLADGGVGETQYF
TRBV11-2	-	TRBJ2-3	CASSLARYTDTQYF
TRBV15	-	TRBJ2-1	CATSGGAAYNEQFF
TRBV6-5	TRBD1	TRBJ2-3	CASSRDRALGDTQYF
TRBV14	-	TRBJ2-7	CASSPWGSYEQYF
TRBV10-1	-	TRBJ1-1	CASTAGEWTEAFF
TRBV11-1	-	TRBJ1-5	CASRPGFKHF
TRBV5-1	TRBD1	TRBJ2-7	CASSLGQEAYEQYF
TRBV14	-	TRBJ1-1	CASSRPGQNTEAFF
TRBV7-3	TRBD2	TRBJ2-3	CASSLGLAGATQYF
TRBV11-3	TRBD1	TRBJ2-1	CASSSGGATYEQFF
TRBV6-5	-	TRBJ1-2	CASRGTAFYGYTF
TRBV30	-	TRBJ2-7	CAWNANRVAYEQYF
TRBV5-6	-	TRBJ2-5	CASSLSVETQYF
TRBV29-1	TRBD1	TRBJ2-7	CSVVWTGVEQYF
TRBV18	TRBD2	TRBJ2-5	CASSPRTSVQETQYF
TRBV10-3	TRBD2	TRBJ2-7	CAITTGLAGAGEQYF
TRBV7-9	-	TRBJ1-1	CASSLNRNTEAFF
TRBV19	-	TRBJ2-3	CASSVARGSTDTQYF
TRBV27	TRBD2	TRBJ2-7	CASSSPTSGGYEQYF